The entry below describes one TCR beta chain. This clonotype was observed a few times. Its antigen is not yet known. Base qualities are not provided; no much larger clone lies one nucleotide away. This sample is drawn from a study of regulatory T cells in long-lasting Graves disease listed by TCRdb under 2021. Study-wide context: To count as having persistent Graves' disease, a patient had to have received antithyroid drug treatment for over 5 years with TSH receptor autoantibodies remaining persistently positive. Patients with persistent Graves' disease were compared with patients with newly diagnosed Graves' disease using TCR sequencing and RNA sequencing of peripheral blood. The study was conducted in China and was registered as a clinical trial. A total of about 33 samples underwent TCR sequencing, from about 13 patients with persistent Graves' disease and approximately 20 patients with newly diagnosed Graves' disease. On average, persistent Graves' disease patients in the clinical cohort had been on antithyroid drugs for approximately 10 years. Overall study results and their limits: Patients with persistent disease shared more public clonotypes (fewer than 3,000) than newly diagnosed patients did (more than 900). Peripheral blood alone was examined, since thyroid tissue, which constituted the primary lesion, could not be accessed. The authors noted that the small sample size was a limitation that may lower accuracy. Lower TCR Shannon entropy and fewer highly expanded clones were observed in persistent Graves' disease patients than in newly diagnosed patients, which suggested clonal expansion. Only the TCR beta chain was sequenced and analyzed.

The library was made by multiplex PCR. Sequencing took place on an Illumina HiSeq 4000. CDR3 regions were amplified by Arm-PCR with iRepertoire HTBI primers to construct TCR beta libraries. Before sequencing, the PCR products underwent gel purification. The original methods were these. Gene usage analysis of CDR3 amino acid clonotypes relied on the 55 to 80 TRBV and 13 to 15 TRBJ segments identified across samples. COPE and FqMerger were used to merge filtered high-quality paired reads into contigs. Contigs were aligned with BLAST to IMGT TRBV, TRBD and TRBJ reference genes, and CDR3 was defined per IMGT. Any clonotype with a frequency above 0.1% was classified as a highly expanded clone. Repertoire diversity was measured by Shannon entropy, and V-J evenness by the Gini coefficient. Public clonotypes were defined as clonotypes shared by more than one individual. The public reads were reanalyzed by TCRdb: fastp trimming at Q25, MiXCR alignment, in-frame beta chains only. Identical CDR3 protein sequences are pooled into one entry, listed with their most common genes and DNA. Here the V and J calls rest on TCRdb's processing, not on the authors' analysis. The sample table lists more than 350,000 distinct CDR3 sequences, roughly 23% of them with a count of one. About 13% of the sample comes from the top ten.

What this sample's time point label stands for: persistent/refractory GD, antithyroid drugs over 5 years with positive TRAb. RNA was extracted from PBMCs in TRIzol for both TCR sequencing and RNA sequencing. Graves' disease was diagnosed according to American Thyroid Association guidelines. Patients were recruited from an endocrinology department in Xi'an, China. Each patient gave around 9 milliliters of peripheral blood, collected in an EDTA anticoagulant tube. PBMCs were isolated by Ficoll Paque Plus density gradient separation without further T cell sorting. An Agilent 2100 Bioanalyzer and agarose gel were used to check RNA quality, and a NanoDrop 2000 was used to measure RNA concentration. The origin of this receptor is a female donor with Graves disease. Specimen: peripheral blood mononuclear cells (PBMCs), collected when the disease was refractory, from a patient treated with antithyroid drugs.

CDR3 reads: CASTRSRTGEETQYF. The DNA sequence reads TGTGCCAGCACCCGGAGTCGGACAGGGGAAGAGACCCAGTACTTC. Recombination joined TRBV6-1 with TRBJ2-5; 9 junctional bases match TRBD1. There are 15 amino acids in the CDR3, from cysteine to phenylalanine inclusive. Only CDR3 DNA remains: 45 bases, in frame from the first base. Trimming accounts for 7 bases at V and 3 bases at J, while the number of junction bases matched to no gene is 9. Sequences MNHNS (CDR1) and SASEGT (CDR2) are obtained from the germline V gene.